The 20 T cell receptor beta chains given below trace back to one sample, sequenced in a study of long-term antiretroviral therapy in people with HIV. The authors ran the immunoSEQ assay, v3.0, at survey level. Sequencing was performed with immunoSEQ multiplex PCR; in TCRdb, only in-frame clones are kept and a portion is missing. The table records tens of thousands of clones, 86% of them present only once. The sequencing here drew on unsorted PBMCs, taken 0.1 years before starting antiretroviral therapy. The receptors here all came from a woman in her forties or fifties with HIV.

V gene TRBV5-3 combines with J gene TRBJ1-2; no reliable D call. TRBV5-3 is noted as an ORF with a role that remains uncertain. Trimming shortened V by 0 bases and J by 5 bases, and 14 bases separated the two germline ends. The CDR3 consists of 15 residues. The CDR3 here is CARSLDPRVGYGYTF. For the CDR3, the DNA is TGTGCCAGAAGCTTGGATCCGAGGGTCGGGTATGGCTACACCTTC.

The CDR3 loop is CAWSAGQGKYF. The CDR3 bases are TGTGCCTGGAGTGCGGGACAGGGGAAGTACTTC. V is TRBV30 and J is TRBJ2-7, with 10 nucleotides matching TRBD1. This CDR3 spans 11 amino acids. Looked up from germline, CDR1 is GTSNPN and CDR2 is SVGIG (reference sequence). The J segment lost 11 bases and the V segment lost 1 base, leaving 2 bases of the junction unmatched.

The sample holds one count of this clone. V gene TRBV4-1 combines with J gene TRBJ1-4; TRBD1 might be the D (5 bases). Trimming took 0 bases from V and 3 from J, leaving 11 bases between them. Germline V CDR1 and CDR2: MGHRA, YSYEKL. This CDR3 has 16 residues. The CDR3 loop is CASSQDPGGANEKLFF. The CDR3 nucleotides are TGCGCCAGCAGCCAAGATCCCGGGGGAGCTAATGAAAAACTGTTTTTT.

The CDR3 sequence: CASSLSRSNTGELFF. The CDR3 DNA follows: TGTGCCAGCAGTTTAAGTAGATCGAACACCGGGGAGCTGTTTTTT. The rearrangement links TRBV27 to TRBJ2-2, with no clear D. This CDR3 spans 15 amino acids. Deletions cut 2 bases from V and 0 bases from J, with 7 bases between. Germline V gene data show CDR1 as MNHEY and CDR2 as SMNVEV (reference sequence).

V and J are TRBV19 and TRBJ1-1, with 7 bases fitting TRBD1. Germline V gives CDR1 LNHDA, CDR2 SQIVND (reference sequence). The V and J ends lost 1 base and 7 bases, in that order; junction bases with no gene match: 9. CDR3 length: 15 amino acids. The CDR3 sequence is CASSIVGTVSGEAFF. The CDR3 nucleotides are TGTGCCAGTAGTATAGTGGGGACAGTAAGCGGTGAAGCTTTCTTT.

This chain joins TRBV19 and TRBJ1-5; the D is unclear. CDR1 and CDR2 from the germline V gene are LNHDA and SQIVND (reference sequence). V lost 5 bases and J lost 2, with 16 bases in between. This CDR3 is built from 16 residues. The CDR3 reads CASSPSGPSGNQPQHF. The CDR3, as DNA: TGTGCCAGTAGTCCTTCGGGCCCCTCCGGCAATCAGCCCCAGCATTTT.

The CDR3 nucleotides are TGTGCCAGCAGCTTTTCGAGCAGGGGGCAGGGCTACACCTTC. Translated, it gives CASSFSSRGQGYTF. This rearrangement joins TRBV5-6 to TRBJ1-2; 8 nucleotides line up with TRBD1. V trimming: 2 bases; J trimming: 8 bases; junction bases outside the gene matches: 8. Germline CDR1 is SGHDT and CDR2 is YYEEEE. CDR3 length: 14 amino acids.

The genes are TRBV11-2 and TRBJ2-1; unclear D gene. Deletions cut 8 bases from V and 6 bases from J, with 11 bases between. The CDR3 has 12 amino acids. Per germline, CDR1 SGHAT and CDR2 FQNNGV. The CDR3 DNA follows: TGTGCCAGCTCCCGTAGCCGCAATGAGCAGTTCTTC. Protein: CASSRSRNEQFF. The variable domain in full, with the rest retrieved from reference TRBV11-2 and TRBJ2-1, is EAGVAQSPRYKIIEKRQSVAFWCNPISGHATLYWYQQILGQGPKLLIQFQNNGVVDDSQLPKDRFSAERLKGVDSTLKIQPAKLEDSAVYLCASSRSRNEQFFGPGTRLTVL.

The rearrangement uses TRBV7-2 and TRBJ2-7; 10 bases match TRBD2. CDR1 is SGHTA, CDR2 FQGNSA, per germline. The CDR3 has 16 residues. With V trimmed by 3 bases and J by 4 bases, 9 bases remained unmatched. The CDR3 sequence: CASSLDWVAGGYEQYF. CDR3 bases: TGTGCCAGCAGCTTGGACTGGGTAGCGGGGGGTTACGAGCAGTACTTC.

The chain is built from TRBV7-2 and TRBJ2-7; D unclear. The germline V gene has CDR1 SGHTA and CDR2 FQGNSA. Trimming took 6 bases from V and 4 from J, leaving 10 bases between them. CDR3 length: 12 amino acids. The CDR3 loop is CASSNPPYEQYF. In nucleotides, the CDR3 is TGTGCCAGCAGTAATCCACCTTACGAGCAGTACTTC.

The CDR3 DNA sequence: TGCGCCAGCAGCTCCTCGGGGGCTATGAACACTGAAGCTTTCTTT. This translates into CASSSSGAMNTEAFF. The gene calls are TRBV5-1 and TRBJ1-1; D possibly corresponds to TRBD1 (6 bases). CDR1 is SGHRS and CDR2 is YFSETQ in the germline V gene. V was shortened by 3 bases and J by 0 bases, with 12 bases between the two germline ends. CDR3 length: 15 residues.

This chain joins TRBV30 and TRBJ2-5; the match to TRBD2 covers 8 bases. This CDR3 region has 14 residues. In germline, CDR1 is GTSNPN, CDR2 SVGIG (reference sequence). Losses at the gene ends were 5 bases for V and 2 bases for J; bases not matched to a gene: 7. CDR3 sequence (DNA): TGTGCCTGGGCAGGGGCTAGCGGGCAAGAGACCCAGTACTTC. Its protein is CAWAGASGQETQYF.

The chain links TRBV5-6 to TRBJ1-3; the D gene is possibly TRBD1 (6 bases). The CDR3 totals 16 residues. In germline, CDR1 is SGHDT, CDR2 YYEEEE. Trimming removed 3 bases from V and 0 bases from J, with 13 bases in between. The CDR3 spells CASSSTGHSSGNTIYF. CDR3 coding DNA: TGTGCCAGCAGCTCAACGGGACATAGCTCTGGAAACACCATATATTTT.

Points on this clone: This specimen includes other DNA sequences encoding the same CDR3. This sequence joins TRBV7-9 and TRBJ2-3; D is unresolved. The CDR3 totals 11 residues. V lost 4 bases and J 4 bases, leaving 3 bases between the germline ends. Germline CDR1 and CDR2: SEHNR and FQNEAQ (reference sequence). CDR3 nucleotides: TGTGCCAGCAGCTACTCAGATACGCAGTATTTT. Translated, it gives CASSYSDTQYF.

The J gene is TRBJ2-7, the V gene TRBV6-1; D gene unclear. Germline CDR1 reads MNHNS; CDR2 reads SASEGT. The ends were cut back, 3 bases at V and 4 bases at J, with 7 bases in the middle. The CDR3 consists of 12 residues. Here the CDR3 reads CASSDQNYEQYF. CDR3 DNA: TGTGCCAGCAGTGACCAGAATTACGAGCAGTACTTC.

The V gene is TRBV28, the J gene TRBJ1-1; unclear D gene. The CDR3 length is 12 residues. In germline, CDR1 is MDHEN, CDR2 SYDVKM. Trimming cost V 2 bases and J 1 base, with 2 bases left between them. The chain's CDR3 is CASSLRNTEAFF. As DNA, the CDR3 is TGTGCCAGCAGTTTAAGGAACACTGAAGCTTTCTTT.

The genes are TRBV7-9 and TRBJ2-5, with a tentative D call TRBD2 (7 bases). CDR3 size: 15 residues. The germline V gene has CDR1 SEHNR and CDR2 FQNEAQ (reference sequence). Trimming shortened V by 0 bases and J by 5 bases, and 13 bases separated the two germline ends. The CDR3 sequence is CASSLALGGRETQYF. The CDR3 DNA is TGTGCCAGCAGCTTAGCGCTCGGGGGGCGGGAGACCCAGTACTTC.

This clone was observed once. The chain links TRBV10-1 to TRBJ2-5; TRBD1 matches at 7 bases. The CDR3 extends over 14 amino acids. Germline trimming cut 2 bases from V and 8 bases from J; bases unmatched to any gene: 8. Germline assignment: CDR1 WNHNN and CDR2 SYGVQD (reference sequence). The CDR3 DNA reads TGCGCCAGCAGTGAGAGGGGGCCCATTAACACCCAGTACTTC. Translation gives CASSERGPINTQYF.

This clone was counted between two and nine times. This sequence joins TRBV27 and TRBJ2-2; D not resolved. Germline V CDR1 and CDR2: MNHEY, SMNVEV (reference sequence). The V gene lost 2 bases and the J gene lost 3 bases, with 10 bases spanning the gap. The CDR3 runs to 15 residues. CDR3 sequence reads: CASSLTASYTGELFF. The CDR3 DNA reads as TGTGCCAGCAGTTTAACCGCGTCATACACCGGGGAGCTGTTTTTT.

The V gene is TRBV6-1, the J gene TRBJ1-2; no definite D call. Trimming removed 0 bases from V and 5 bases from J, with 13 bases in between. This CDR3 is built from 15 residues. Germline loops: CDR1 MNHNS, CDR2 SASEGT. CDR3 nucleotides: TGTGCCAGCAGTGAAGCGCGCGCCAGCCTTTATGGCTACACCTTC. This codes for CASSEARASLYGYTF.